The clone carrying this TCR delta chain was recorded a few times. What it binds is not known. A far larger clone is only one base removed, so a read error is likely. Within the sample, other DNA sequences also encode this same CDR3. Gammadelta T cells were flow-sorted from PBMC into Vgamma9/Vdelta2+ and Vdelta2-negative populations for bulk analysis. The data were taken from a study of γδ T cells in repeated Plasmodium falciparum infection. As for the study in general: Malian children with intense seasonal malaria exposure were compared with matched Australian children. Over roughly 600 days, donors received four mosquito-bite P. falciparum NF54 infections. Sampling occurred at baseline, pre-infection for selected infections, and 21 days post-infection.

Overall study results and limits: Many TCRgamma sequences overlapped between individuals in stable Vgamma9/Vdelta2+ repertoires.

TCRdb reanalyzed the multiplex PCR reads using CATT. The table has about 93,000 delta-chain clones, roughly 0.9% seen once. The V segment lost 3 bases and the J segment 10 bases; nucleotides outside the gene matches: 20. This CDR3 has 18 residues. The germline CDR1 and CDR2 sequences are GEAIGNYY and EKD. The V gene is TRDV2, the J gene TRDJ1, with 12 nucleotides matching TRDD3. TCRdb is silent on the J gene; assignment here came from matching the DNA to germline. The origin of this receptor is a pool of human donors (malaria-infected and uninfected, not separated). What was sequenced was gamma-delta T cells from blood. The CDR3 sequence is CACDSLLGDTRKELTLIF. CDR3 bases: TGTGCCTGTGACTCTTTACTGGGGGATACACGTAAAGAGCTAACACTCATCTTT.